This TCR beta chain was identified in a study of CD8 T cells in ankylosing spondylitis. Preparation of TCR beta libraries was done by quantitative 5'-RACE with molecular barcodes. TCRdb re-called the 5' RACE reads through MiXCR, storing one row per CDR3 protein. Of around 210,000 distinct CDR3 sequences in the sample, approximately 8% were seen once. V lost 3 bases to trimming and J lost 6 bases, with 9 bases between them. This CDR3 has 11 residues. CDR1 and CDR2 from the germline V gene are GTSNPN and SVGIG (reference sequence). Study results and limitations: Characteristic, it appeared, of ankylosing spondylitis blood was a TCR beta motif of about eight highly homologous variants. Reportedly, matched ankylosing spondylitis synovial fluid was significantly enriched for disease-linked clones.

This clonotype was seen many times. Its antigen is unidentified. The rearrangement joins TRBV30 to TRBJ2-7; D is undetermined. Sequencing was performed on blood, either unsorted or a sorted T cell fraction (not recorded which). The receptor was isolated from a female donor with ankylosing spondylitis or in good health (not recorded which). In DNA form, the CDR3 reads TGTGCCTGGAGGTTAGCTATCGAGCAGTACTTC. This sequence encodes CAWRLAIEQYF.